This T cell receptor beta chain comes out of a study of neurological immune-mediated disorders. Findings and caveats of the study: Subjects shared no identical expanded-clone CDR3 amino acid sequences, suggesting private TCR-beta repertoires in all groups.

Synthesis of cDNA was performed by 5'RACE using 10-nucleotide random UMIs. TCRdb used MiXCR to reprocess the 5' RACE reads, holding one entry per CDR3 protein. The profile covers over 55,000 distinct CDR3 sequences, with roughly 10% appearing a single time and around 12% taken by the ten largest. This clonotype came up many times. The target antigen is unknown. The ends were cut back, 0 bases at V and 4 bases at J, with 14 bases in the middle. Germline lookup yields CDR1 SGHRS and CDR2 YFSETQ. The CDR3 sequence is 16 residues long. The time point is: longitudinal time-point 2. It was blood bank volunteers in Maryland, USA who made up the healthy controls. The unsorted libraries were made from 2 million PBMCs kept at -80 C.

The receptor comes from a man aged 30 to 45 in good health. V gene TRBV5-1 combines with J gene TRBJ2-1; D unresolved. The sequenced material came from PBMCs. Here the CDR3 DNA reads TGCGCCAGCAGCTTGGAAACCAAACCGATATACAATGAGCAGTTCTTC. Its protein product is CASSLETKPIYNEQFF.